This T cell receptor (beta chain) was observed in a study of cytomegalovirus exposure and HLA in healthy donors (dated by TCRdb to the late 2010s). Regarding the research as a whole: According to an earlier analysis of several hundred of the donors, about 170 million T cells yielded 117 million unique TCR beta sequences and 276 Gb of sequence data. The study was designed to test whether signatures of past pathogen exposure could be identified by cataloging public T cell receptors. To study patterns of TCR occurrence, a later analysis re-analyzed previously published TCR beta repertoires from under 750 donors and added high-resolution HLA genotyping. All discovery cohort repertoires had been generated using a single sequencing platform. The genetic ancestry cluster associated with self-reported Caucasian donors included around 76% of the roughly 360 genotyped donors. To predict cytomegalovirus infection status, the study combined high-throughput TCR immunosequencing, statistical association of individual TCRs with disease status, and machine learning. Because of strong linkage in the cohort, four to six DR-DQ haplotypes were treated as single units for association and clustering. The later analysis used no new phenotypic data to find candidate immune exposures, relying instead on TCR beta sequences and their occurrence across donors. Alongside the repertoire data, information on donor age, sex, ethnicity and CMV serostatus was compiled. In addition to the first cohort of 650 to 800 subjects, a separate validation cohort of around 110 different subjects was used. The number of typed donors differed by locus: roughly 620-630 for A, B, C, DRB1 and DQB1; 500 to 550 for DQA1; some 590 for DPA1; and roughly 490 for DPB1. A later genetic analysis used genome-wide SNP genotypes for about 60% of the roughly 700 donors, treating that subset as a discovery cohort. To decide whether each TCR beta V gene segment behaved as functional or pseudogenic, an earlier analysis of some 580 of the donors relied on high-throughput TCR beta sequencing. Among about 400 genotyped donors of the cohort, an average of approximately 240,000 unique TCR beta nucleotide sequences was sequenced per donor, of which approximately 18% were non-productive. An early release that covered about 640 HLA-typed donors contained approximately 290 gigabases of sequencing data and around 80 million unique TCR sequences. The study profiled the T cell repertoires of around 700 subjects by immunosequencing and related them to cytomegalovirus serostatus. HLA typing included class I and class II loci at four-digit resolution. On the study overall, not on this receptor specifically: The study gave a list of 150 to 200 TCR beta chains associated with cytomegalovirus. The cohort was sequenced for TCR beta chains only, and without alpha or paired-chain data the features that could be detected were limited. In both the original and validation cohorts, the classifier was reported to diagnose cytomegalovirus status with high specificity and sensitivity. Roughly uniform sequencing depth across donors was assumed in presence/absence analyses, although this assumption may not hold. A later genetic analysis reported fewer N-insertions in productive TCRs among donors in an Asian-associated ancestry cluster than the approximately 670-donor mean. In a later analysis, the rate of TCR association differed among HLA loci, with DRB1 alleles having the most associated TCRs and HLA-C alleles having the fewest. The authors suggested that the approach could potentially be generalized to other disease states and immunological phenotypes. Most TCR sequences were seen in very few donors, while some public TCRs were found in many individuals. The only immune exposure information available for the cohort was CMV serostatus. Roughly 17 rarely observed V segments, including chromosome 9 orphons, were excluded from the earlier analysis of several hundred of the donors because counts were too low. Most CMV-associated TCR beta chains appeared to be HLA-restricted in a later analysis, and the HLA associations seemed to be driven largely by CMV exposure. Correlated functional status among segregating V segments might reflect linkage disequilibrium, but an unknown experimental factor could not be ruled out. The sequencing pipeline was judged likely to have produced a cluster of highly shared sequence variants as a technical artifact. Some IMGT-functional V segments, including TRBV6-2 and TRBV6-3, could not be told apart with the 87-base-pair reads, so those segments were excluded. Assigning TCR associations to individual alleles was difficult when HLA alleles, especially DR and DQ, strongly co-occurred. In vitro tests confirmed that a few of the cytomegalovirus-associated TCR beta chains recognize cytomegalovirus antigens. In a later analysis, around 17,000 TCR beta sequences were associated with specific HLA alleles at a false discovery rate of 0.05. Because some donors lacked HLA typing at each locus, the association tests relied only on the typed subset. A further reported finding was that TCR beta sequences accurately predicted the HLA-A and HLA-B alleles for most subjects in the first cohort. An earlier analysis of around 600 of the donors showed that most TCR beta V segments appeared in productive rearrangements either about 87% or about 30% of the time, which broadly matched IMGT annotations. Compared with equally common non-associated chains, HLA-associated TCR beta chains in a later analysis were more clonally expanded and had lower generation probabilities. Several of the top co-occurrence clusters appeared to be linked to parvovirus B19, influenza, CMV and Epstein-Barr virus, according to a later analysis. A later genetic analysis associated a missense DCLRE1C variant with V-gene and J-gene trimming of TCR beta chains, and an independent cohort replicated the association.

The cohort comprised 710 or so healthy bone marrow donors. At the time of sampling, all cohort members were nominally healthy, though unrecorded immune exposures were likely present. CMV serostatus was recorded as positive for 250 to 300 and negative for about 50% of the roughly 670 cohort members, whereas no CMV serostatus was recorded for the donor in question. A peripheral blood sample was collected from each donor, and TCR beta sequencing was performed on peripheral blood mononuclear cells. The Qiagen DNeasy Blood Extraction Kit was used to extract genomic DNA from the blood cell samples. Receptor amplification or capture employed the immunoSEQ multiplex PCR assay. For the multiplex PCR, a mixture combining 60 forward primers for TCR Vbeta segments and 13 reverse primers for TCR Jbeta segments was used. A multiplex PCR assay on genomic DNA amplified the CDR3 region of rearranged TCR beta genes. The amplified TCR beta libraries were sequenced on the Illumina HiSeq System as 87-base-pair reads. For the original study's pipeline: Across the 600 to 700 repertoires, a later analysis counted 75 million to 90 million unique TCR beta chains, roughly 11 million of which were shared by at least two donors. Raw reads were error-corrected and collapsed into unique sequences by a nearest-neighbor algorithm in which closely related sequences were merged to remove PCR and sequencing errors. CDR3 sequences were aligned to IMGT reference sequences to assign V, D and J gene segments. For a sequence to be retained, a match of at least six nucleotides was required to both a V gene segment and a J gene segment. A rearrangement counted as productive if the CDR3 had no stop codons and remained in frame with V and J, and every other rearrangement counted as non-productive. CDR3 was defined by IMGT convention, running from the second conserved V-encoded cysteine to the conserved J-encoded phenylalanine. The earlier analysis of about 500 of the donors excluded sequences that lacked an unambiguous match to a single V gene segment. An earlier analysis of several hundred of the donors called V segments functional above 56.7% productive rearrangements and segregating when the between-donor standard deviation exceeded 5%. A statistical classification framework was built for diagnosing cytomegalovirus status from the catalog of TCR beta chain sequences. In a later analysis, TCR nucleotide sequences were compared against IMGT/GENE-DB human TR gene sequences so that V and J genes could be assigned. Using the TCRdist pipeline, a later analysis assigned CDR3 sequences along with most-parsimonious VDJ recombination scenarios. In a later analysis, every TCR beta chain was defined by the combination of its CDR3 amino acid sequence and its V-gene family, and reads without a unique V-gene family were dropped. To address suspected cross-contamination and a sequencing artifact, a later analysis removed approximately 590 highly shared, low-generation-probability nucleotide sequences. A later analysis calculated a clonal expansion index for each public chain from normalized within-repertoire ranks of inferred template counts. A later analysis computed generation probabilities with a VDJ recombination model fitted to out-of-frame rearrangements, and checked the results against IGoR. Hypergeometric tests were used in a later analysis to score TCR-TCR, TCR-HLA and TCR-CMV co-occurrence, with a repertoire-size bias correction applied to the TCR pairs. False discovery rates were estimated in a later analysis by permuting HLA or CMV assignments 20 times. In a later analysis, co-occurring TCRs were grouped using DBSCAN, with TCRdist sequence similarity added in when clustering inside HLA-allele-positive subsets. Co-occurrence clustering excluded repertoires with fewer than 30,000 or more than 120,000 public chains, plus five with anomalous nucleotide sharing. Held by TCRdb, this immuneACCESS table contains in-frame sequences only and omits some clones. Under half of the omission traces to an unresolved V gene where checked; the cause of the rest is unknown. V, J and clone size reflect that table, while D and trimming were determined from the DNA. The sample table holds under 200,000 clones, of which around 86% were seen once. 1.9% of the sample rests with the top ten.

With regard to this clone: Its antigen specificity is not known. Base quality data are lacking; no much larger clone is found one base away.

CDR1 MNHEY and CDR2 SMNVEV were looked up in the germline V gene (reference sequence). From cysteine to phenylalanine, the CDR3 is 13 amino acids long. The kept DNA is CDR3 alone, 39 bases in frame from the first base. V was cut back by 2 bases and J by 3 bases, leaving a gap of 7 bases between them. This TCR was recovered from a human donor in good health. The sequence is built from TRBV27 and TRBJ1-1; no D segment can be confidently identified. The specimen sequenced was PBMCs. The DNA reads as follows: TGTGCCAGCAGTTTAGCCAGCGACACTGAAGCTTTCTTT. Its product reads: CASSLASDTEAFF.